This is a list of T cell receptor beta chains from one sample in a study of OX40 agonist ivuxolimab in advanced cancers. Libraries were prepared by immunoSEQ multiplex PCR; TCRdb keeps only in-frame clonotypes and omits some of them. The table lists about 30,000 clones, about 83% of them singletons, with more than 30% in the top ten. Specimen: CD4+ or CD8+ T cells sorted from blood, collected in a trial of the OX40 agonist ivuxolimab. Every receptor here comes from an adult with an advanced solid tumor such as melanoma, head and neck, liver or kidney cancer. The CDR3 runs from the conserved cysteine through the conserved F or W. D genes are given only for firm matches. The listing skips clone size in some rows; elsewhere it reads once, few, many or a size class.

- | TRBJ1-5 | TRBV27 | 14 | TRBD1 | CASTRTGSNQPQHF | TGTGCCAGCACCCGGACAGGGAGCAATCAGCCCCAGCATTTT
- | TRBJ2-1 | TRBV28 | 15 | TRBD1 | CASSPGTGEVNEQFF | TGTGCCAGCAGTCCAGGGACAGGGGAGGTTAATGAGCAGTTCTTC
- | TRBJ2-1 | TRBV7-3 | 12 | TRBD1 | CASGQGGNEQFF | TGTGCCTCCGGACAGGGAGGAAATGAGCAGTTCTTC
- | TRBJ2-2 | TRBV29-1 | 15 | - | CSVEDPKGSAGELFF | TGCAGCGTTGAAGACCCGAAGGGGTCGGCCGGGGAGCTGTTTTTT
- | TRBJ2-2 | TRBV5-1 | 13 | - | CASSLVETGELFF | TGCGCCAGCAGCTTGGTAGAAACCGGGGAGCTGTTTTTT
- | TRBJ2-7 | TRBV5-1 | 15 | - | CASSTPSGLPYEQYF | TGCGCCAGCAGTACCCCCTCGGGACTGCCCTACGAGCAGTACTTC
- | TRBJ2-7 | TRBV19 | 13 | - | CASSLPGPYEQYF | TGTGCCAGTAGCCTACCGGGGCCGTACGAGCAGTACTTC
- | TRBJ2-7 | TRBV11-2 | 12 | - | CASSSNPYEQYF | TGTGCCAGCAGCTCCAACCCCTACGAGCAGTACTTC
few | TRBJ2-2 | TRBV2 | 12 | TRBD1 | CASQGVGGELFF | TGTGCCAGCCAGGGGGTAGGCGGGGAGCTGTTTTTT
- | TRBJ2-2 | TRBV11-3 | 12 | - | CASRQGSGELFF | TGTGCCAGCAGGCAGGGGTCCGGGGAGCTGTTTTTT
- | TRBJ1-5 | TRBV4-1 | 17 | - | CASSQDPGRNRYQPQHF | TGCGCCAGCAGCCAAGATCCAGGGCGAAACCGATATCAGCCCCAGCATTTT
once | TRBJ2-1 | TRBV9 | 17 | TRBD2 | CASSVGLAGGLYNEQFF | TGTGCCAGCAGCGTAGGACTAGCGGGAGGCCTCTACAATGAGCAGTTCTTC
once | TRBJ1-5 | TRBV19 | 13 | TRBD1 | CASSRTGERPQHF | TGTGCCAGTAGTAGGACAGGGGAAAGGCCCCAGCATTTT
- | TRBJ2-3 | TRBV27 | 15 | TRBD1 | CASSFADRDTDTQYF | TGTGCCAGCAGTTTTGCGGACAGGGACACAGATACGCAGTATTTT
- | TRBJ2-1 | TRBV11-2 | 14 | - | CASSSIYGDNEQFF | TGTGCCAGCAGCTCCATATACGGGGACAATGAGCAGTTCTTC
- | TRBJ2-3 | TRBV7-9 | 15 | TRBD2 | CASSSPLAGGYTQYF | TGTGCCAGCAGCTCCCCGCTAGCGGGAGGTTATACGCAGTATTTT
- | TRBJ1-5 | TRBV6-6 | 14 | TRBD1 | CASRQTGVDQPQHF | TGTGCCAGCAGGCAGACAGGGGTGGATCAGCCCCAGCATTTT
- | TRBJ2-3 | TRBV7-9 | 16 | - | CASSLEGRGPTDTQYF | TGTGCCAGCAGCTTAGAGGGGAGGGGGCCGACAGATACGCAGTATTTT
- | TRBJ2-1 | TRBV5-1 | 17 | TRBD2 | CASSFGASGGPYNEQFF | TGCGCCAGCAGCTTTGGGGCTAGCGGGGGCCCTTACAATGAGCAGTTCTTC
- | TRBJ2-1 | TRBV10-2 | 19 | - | CASSETTPGPFGEMGEQFF | TGCGCCAGCAGTGAGACAACACCGGGACCCTTTGGAGAAATGGGTGAGCAGTTCTTC
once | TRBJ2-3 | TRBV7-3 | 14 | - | CASSPGVRTDTQYF | TGTGCCAGCAGCCCGGGGGTGCGCACAGATACGCAGTATTTT
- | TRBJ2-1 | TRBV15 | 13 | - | CATAASSYNEQFF | TGTGCCACCGCCGCTAGCTCCTACAATGAGCAGTTCTTC
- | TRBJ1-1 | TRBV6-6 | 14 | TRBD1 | CASSQDRGLTEAFF | TGTGCCAGCAGTCAAGACAGGGGGCTCACTGAAGCTTTCTTT
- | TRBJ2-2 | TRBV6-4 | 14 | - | CASSDSSDTGELFF | TGTGCCAGCAGTGACTCGTCAGACACCGGGGAGCTGTTTTTT
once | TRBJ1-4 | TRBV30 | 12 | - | CAWSVLGLKLFF | TGTGCCTGGAGTGTCCTGGGGCTAAAACTGTTTTTT
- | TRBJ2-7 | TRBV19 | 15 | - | CASSPGTSLLYEQYF | TGTGCCAGTTCCCCCGGCACTAGCCTCCTGTACGAGCAGTACTTC
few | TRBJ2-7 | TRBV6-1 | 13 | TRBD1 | CASIGDSAYEQYF | TGTGCCAGCATAGGGGACAGCGCCTACGAGCAGTACTTC
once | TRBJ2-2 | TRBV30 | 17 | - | CAWISEQRMDYTGELFF | TGTGCCTGGATCTCGGAACAACGAATGGACTACACCGGGGAGCTGTTTTTT
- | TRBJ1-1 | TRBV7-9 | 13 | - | CASSLGTEVEAFF | TGTGCCAGCAGCTTAGGGACCGAGGTTGAAGCTTTCTTT
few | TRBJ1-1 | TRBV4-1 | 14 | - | CASSQVGVSTEAFF | TGCGCCAGCAGCCAAGTGGGGGTGAGCACTGAAGCTTTCTTT
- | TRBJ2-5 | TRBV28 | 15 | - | CASSSLYSPTETQYF | TGTGCCAGCAGTTCCCTATACTCACCGACGGAGACCCAGTACTTC
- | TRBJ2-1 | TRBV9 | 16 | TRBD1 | CASSILTGGPAKEQFF | TGTGCCAGCAGCATCCTAACAGGGGGCCCGGCCAAGGAGCAGTTCTTC
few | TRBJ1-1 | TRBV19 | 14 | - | CASSIWQENTEAFF | TGTGCCAGTAGTATTTGGCAGGAAAACACTGAAGCTTTCTTT
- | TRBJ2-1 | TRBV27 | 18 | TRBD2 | CASSPMGTTSGTYNEQFF | TGTGCCAGCAGTCCAATGGGAACCACTAGCGGAACCTACAATGAGCAGTTCTTC
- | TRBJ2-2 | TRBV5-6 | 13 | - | CASSLEYTGELFF | TGTGCCAGCAGCTTGGAGTACACCGGGGAGCTGTTTTTT
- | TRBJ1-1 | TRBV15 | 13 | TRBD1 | CATSSTGTGIAFF | TGTGCCACCAGTAGTACCGGGACAGGGATCGCTTTCTTT
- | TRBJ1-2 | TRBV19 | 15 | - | CASTADRLISNGYTF | TGTGCCAGTACGGCGGACAGACTAATCTCTAATGGCTACACCTTC
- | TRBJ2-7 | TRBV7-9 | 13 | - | CAANGDVTYEQYF | TGTGCCGCAAATGGGGACGTAACCTACGAGCAGTACTTC
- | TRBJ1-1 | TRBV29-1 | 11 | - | CSVVSGPGPFF | TGCAGCGTTGTTTCCGGACCGGGCCCTTTCTTT
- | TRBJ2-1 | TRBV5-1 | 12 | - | CASSLGGHEQFF | TGCGCCAGCAGCTTGGGAGGGCATGAGCAGTTCTTC
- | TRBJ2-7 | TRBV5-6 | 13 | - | CASSAGSSYEQYF | TGTGCCAGCAGCGCCGGTAGCTCCTACGAGCAGTACTTC
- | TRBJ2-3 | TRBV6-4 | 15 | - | CASSDSAGTADTQYF | TGTGCCAGCAGTGACTCTGCGGGAACCGCAGATACGCAGTATTTT
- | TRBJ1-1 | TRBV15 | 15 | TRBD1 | CATSSDRGPYSKAFF | TGTGCCACCAGCAGTGACAGGGGGCCTTATAGTAAAGCTTTCTTT
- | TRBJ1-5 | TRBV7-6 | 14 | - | CASSLGYGDQPQHF | TGTGCCAGCAGCTTAGGTTACGGAGATCAGCCCCAGCATTTT
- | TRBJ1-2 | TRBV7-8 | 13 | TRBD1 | CASSLRGQYGYTF | TGTGCCAGCAGCTTGAGGGGGCAGTATGGCTACACCTTC
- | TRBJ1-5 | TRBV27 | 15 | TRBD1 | CASSTLQGWHQPQHF | TGTGCCAGCAGTACCCTACAGGGGTGGCATCAGCCCCAGCATTTT
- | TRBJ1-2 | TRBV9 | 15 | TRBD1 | CASSIGNRGNYGYTF | TGTGCCAGCAGCATAGGGAACAGGGGTAACTATGGCTACACCTTC
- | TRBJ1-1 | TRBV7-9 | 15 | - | CASSVTDSLNTEAFF | TGTGCCAGCAGCGTTACGGACAGCCTGAACACTGAAGCTTTCTTT
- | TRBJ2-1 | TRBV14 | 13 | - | CASSQMAYNEQFF | TGTGCCAGCAGCCAGATGGCTTACAATGAGCAGTTCTTC
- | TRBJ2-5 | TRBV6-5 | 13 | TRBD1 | CASKGATQETQYF | TGTGCCAGCAAGGGGGCCACCCAAGAGACCCAGTACTTC
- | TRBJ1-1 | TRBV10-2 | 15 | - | CASSRPRTGGTEAFF | TGCGCCAGCAGTCGACCACGCACGGGGGGCACTGAAGCTTTCTTT
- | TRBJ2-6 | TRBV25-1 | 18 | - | CASSTRPTGQSRANVLTF | TGTGCCAGCAGTACACGGCCAACTGGACAAAGTCGGGCCAACGTCCTGACTTTC
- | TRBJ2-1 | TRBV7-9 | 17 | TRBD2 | CASSSPRGVAGEFEQFF | TGTGCCAGCAGCTCCCCCCGAGGGGTAGCGGGGGAGTTTGAGCAGTTCTTC
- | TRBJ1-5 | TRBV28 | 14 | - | CASSPPVNAQPQHF | TGTGCCAGCAGTCCCCCCGTAAATGCTCAGCCCCAGCATTTT
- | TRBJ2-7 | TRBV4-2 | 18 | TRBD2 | CASSQGDTLGLGRNEQYF | TGTGCCAGCAGCCAGGGGGACACCTTGGGACTAGGGCGCAACGAGCAGTACTTC
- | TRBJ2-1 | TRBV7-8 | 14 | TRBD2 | CASNLAGLFNEQFF | TGTGCCAGCAACTTAGCGGGACTCTTCAATGAGCAGTTCTTC
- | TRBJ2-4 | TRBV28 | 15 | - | CASSFTVGEQNIQYF | TGTGCCAGCAGCTTTACAGTTGGGGAGCAAAACATTCAGTACTTC
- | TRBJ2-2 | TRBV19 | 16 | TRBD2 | CASSFTSGRHTGELFF | TGTGCCAGTAGTTTCACTAGCGGGCGGCACACCGGGGAGCTGTTTTTT
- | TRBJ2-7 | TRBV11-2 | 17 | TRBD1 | CASSLDRGQVTGYEQYF | TGTGCCAGCAGCTTAGATCGAGGACAGGTGACCGGATACGAGCAGTACTTC
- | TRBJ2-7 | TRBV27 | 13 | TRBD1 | CASTDRVSYEQYF | TGTGCCAGCACCGACAGGGTTTCCTACGAGCAGTACTTC